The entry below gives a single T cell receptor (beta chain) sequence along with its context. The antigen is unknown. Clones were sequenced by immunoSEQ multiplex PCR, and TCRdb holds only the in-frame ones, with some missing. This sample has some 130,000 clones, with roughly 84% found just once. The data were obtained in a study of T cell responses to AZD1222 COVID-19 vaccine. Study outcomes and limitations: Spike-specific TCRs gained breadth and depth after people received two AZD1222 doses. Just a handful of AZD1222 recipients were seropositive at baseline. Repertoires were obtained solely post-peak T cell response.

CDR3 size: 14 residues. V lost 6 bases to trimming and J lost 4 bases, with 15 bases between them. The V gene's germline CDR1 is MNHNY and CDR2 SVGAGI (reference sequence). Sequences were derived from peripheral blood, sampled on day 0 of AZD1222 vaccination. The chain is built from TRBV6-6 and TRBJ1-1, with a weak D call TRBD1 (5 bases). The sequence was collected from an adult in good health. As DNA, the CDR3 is TGTGCCAGCAGAGCATGGGGGGACCGCACTGAAGCTTTCTTT. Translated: CASRAWGDRTEAFF.